The clone carrying this TCR beta chain came up a few times. The data were obtained in a study of patients and donors after allogeneic stem cell transplantation. V was pared by 5 bases and J by 5 bases, with 3 bases of the junction left unmatched. The CDR3 loop spans 13 amino acids. From the RT-PCR reads, TCRdb called clonotypes with MiXCR, one entry per CDR3 protein. The table has around 200,000 distinct CDR3 sequences, around 40% seen once. The V call is TRBV12-3 or TRBV12-4, the J call TRBJ1-2, with 9 bases aligning to TRBD1. The sequence was collected from a human donor who was either an allogeneic HSCT recipient or a stem cell or donor lymphocyte infusion donor (not recorded which). It is not recorded whose cells these are; they may come from a transplant donor. The sequencing input was blood, either unsorted or a sorted T cell fraction (not recorded which). The CDR3 DNA reads as TGTGCCAGCAGTGTAGGACAGGGGTATGGCTACACCTTC. This encodes CASSVGQGYGYTF.